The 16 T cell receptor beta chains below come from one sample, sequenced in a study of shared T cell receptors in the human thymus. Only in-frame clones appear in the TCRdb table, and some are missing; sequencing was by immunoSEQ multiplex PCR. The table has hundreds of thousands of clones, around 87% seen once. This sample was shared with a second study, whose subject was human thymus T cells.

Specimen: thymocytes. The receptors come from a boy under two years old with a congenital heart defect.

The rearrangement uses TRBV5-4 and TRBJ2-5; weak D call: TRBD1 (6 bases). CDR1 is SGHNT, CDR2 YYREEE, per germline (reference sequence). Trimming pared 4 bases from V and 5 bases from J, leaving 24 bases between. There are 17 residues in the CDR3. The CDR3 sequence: CASSTRGRRGITETQYF. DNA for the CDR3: TGTGCCAGCAGCACCCGAGGGCGCAGGGGAATTACGGAGACCCAGTACTTC.

Written as DNA, the CDR3 is TGTGCCAGCAGTGATTCCCGGAGGGGGCAAATCTACGAGCAGTACTTC. It encodes CASSDSRRGQIYEQYF. The chain couples TRBV25-1 to TRBJ2-7; weak D call: TRBD1 (7 bases). This CDR3 region has 16 residues. Germline CDR1 is MGHDK and CDR2 is SYGVNS. V lost 3 bases, J lost 3 bases, and 18 bases lay in between.

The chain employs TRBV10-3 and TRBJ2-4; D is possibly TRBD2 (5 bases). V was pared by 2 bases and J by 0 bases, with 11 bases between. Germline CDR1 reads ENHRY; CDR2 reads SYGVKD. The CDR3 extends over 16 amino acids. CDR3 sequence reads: CAISEGEQLAKNIQYF. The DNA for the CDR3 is TGTGCCATCAGTGAGGGGGAGCAATTAGCCAAAAACATTCAGTACTTC.

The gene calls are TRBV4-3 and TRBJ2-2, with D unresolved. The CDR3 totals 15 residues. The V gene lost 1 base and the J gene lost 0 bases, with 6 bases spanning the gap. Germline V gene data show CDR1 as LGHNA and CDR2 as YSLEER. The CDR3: CASSQVTANTGELFF. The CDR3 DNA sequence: TGCGCCAGCAGCCAAGTTACAGCGAACACCGGGGAGCTGTTTTTT.

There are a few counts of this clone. CDR3 loop: CASRAPITGWEAFF. CDR3 sequence (DNA): TGTGCCAGCAGAGCCCCCATAACAGGCTGGGAAGCTTTCTTT. V and J are TRBV6-1 and TRBJ1-1; tentative D call: TRBD1 (5 bases). V was shortened by 6 bases and J by 8 bases, with 19 bases between the two germline ends. Germline loops: CDR1 MNHNS, CDR2 SASEGT. There are 14 residues in the CDR3.

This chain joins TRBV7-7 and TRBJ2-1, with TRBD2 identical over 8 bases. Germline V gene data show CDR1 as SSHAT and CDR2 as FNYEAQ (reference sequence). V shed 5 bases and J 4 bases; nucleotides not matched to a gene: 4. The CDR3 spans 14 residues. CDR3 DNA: TGTGCCAGCAGCCCAGCGGGAGTGTACAATGAGCAGTTCTTC. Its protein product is CASSPAGVYNEQFF.

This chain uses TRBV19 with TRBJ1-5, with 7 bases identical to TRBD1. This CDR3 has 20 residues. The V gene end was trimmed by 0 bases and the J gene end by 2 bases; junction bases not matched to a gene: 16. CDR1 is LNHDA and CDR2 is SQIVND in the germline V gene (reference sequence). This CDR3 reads CASSIDHIDRVSGGNQPQHF. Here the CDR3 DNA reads TGTGCCAGTAGTATAGATCATATAGACAGGGTATCGGGGGGCAATCAGCCCCAGCATTTT.

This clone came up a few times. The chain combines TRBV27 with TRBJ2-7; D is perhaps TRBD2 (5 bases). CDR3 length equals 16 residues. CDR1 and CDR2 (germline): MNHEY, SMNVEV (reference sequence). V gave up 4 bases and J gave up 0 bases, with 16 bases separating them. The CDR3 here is CASSSHWRPSSYEQYF. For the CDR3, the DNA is TGTGCCAGCAGTTCCCATTGGAGGCCTAGCTCCTACGAGCAGTACTTC.

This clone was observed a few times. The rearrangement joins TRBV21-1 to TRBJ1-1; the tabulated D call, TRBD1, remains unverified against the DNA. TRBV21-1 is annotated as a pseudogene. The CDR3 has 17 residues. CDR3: CASSKDGTGEANTEAFF. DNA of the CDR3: TGTGCCAGCAGCAAAGATGGGACAGGGGAGGCGAACACTGAAGCTTTCTTT.

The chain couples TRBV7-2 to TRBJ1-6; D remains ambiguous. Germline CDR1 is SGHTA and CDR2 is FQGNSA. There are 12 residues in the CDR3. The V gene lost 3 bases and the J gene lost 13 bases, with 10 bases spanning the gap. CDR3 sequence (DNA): TGTGCCAGCAGCTTCCCAGGCCAGCCCCTCCACTTT. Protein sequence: CASSFPGQPLHF.

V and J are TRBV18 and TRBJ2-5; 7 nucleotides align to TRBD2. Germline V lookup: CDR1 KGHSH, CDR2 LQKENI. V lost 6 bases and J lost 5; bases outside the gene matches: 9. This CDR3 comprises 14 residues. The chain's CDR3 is CASSLTGGKETQYF. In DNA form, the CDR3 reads TGTGCCAGCTCTCTGACGGGGGGTAAGGAGACCCAGTACTTC. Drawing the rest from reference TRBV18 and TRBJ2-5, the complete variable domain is NAGVMQNPRHLVRRRGQEARLRCSPMKGHSHVYWYRQLPEEGLKFMVYLQKENIIDESGMPKERFSAEFPKEGPSILRIQQVVRGDSAAYFCASSLTGGKETQYFGPGTRLLVL.

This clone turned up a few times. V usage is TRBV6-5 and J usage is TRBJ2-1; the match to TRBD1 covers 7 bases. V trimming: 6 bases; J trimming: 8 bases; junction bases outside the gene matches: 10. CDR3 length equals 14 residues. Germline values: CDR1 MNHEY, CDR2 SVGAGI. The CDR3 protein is CASRGTVPLHEQFF. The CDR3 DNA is TGTGCCAGCAGGGGGACAGTCCCGCTACATGAGCAGTTCTTC.

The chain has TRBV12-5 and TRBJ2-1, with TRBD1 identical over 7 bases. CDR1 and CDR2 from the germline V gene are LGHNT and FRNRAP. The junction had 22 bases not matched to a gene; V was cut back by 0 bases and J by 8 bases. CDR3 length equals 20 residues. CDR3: CASGLVLGTTGPHYRDEQFF. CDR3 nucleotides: TGTGCTAGTGGTTTGGTACTCGGCACGACAGGGCCCCATTATAGGGATGAGCAGTTCTTC.

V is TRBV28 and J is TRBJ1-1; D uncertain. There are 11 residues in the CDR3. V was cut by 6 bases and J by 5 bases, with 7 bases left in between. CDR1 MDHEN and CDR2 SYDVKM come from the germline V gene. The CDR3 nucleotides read TGTGCCAGCAGAGCGGGGACTGAAGCTTTCTTT. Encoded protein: CASRAGTEAFF.

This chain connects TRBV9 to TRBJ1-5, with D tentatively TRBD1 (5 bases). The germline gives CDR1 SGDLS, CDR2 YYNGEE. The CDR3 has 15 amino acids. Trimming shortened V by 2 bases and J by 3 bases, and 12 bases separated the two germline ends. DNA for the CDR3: TGTGCCAGCAGCGTTGGGGGGACCATCAATCAGCCCCAGCATTTT. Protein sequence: CASSVGGTINQPQHF.

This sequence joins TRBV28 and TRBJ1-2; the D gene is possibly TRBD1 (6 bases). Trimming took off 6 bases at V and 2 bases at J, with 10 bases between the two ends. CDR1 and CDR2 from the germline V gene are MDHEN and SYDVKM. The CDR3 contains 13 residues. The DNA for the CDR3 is TGTGCCAGCAGATTCACAGGGAACTATGGCTACACCTTC. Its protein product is CASRFTGNYGYTF.